A selection of T cell receptor beta chains follows, all from one sample in a study of shared clonotypes between healthy human individuals. Measured with immunoSEQ multiplex PCR; TCRdb has only the in-frame clones, and not every one. Here the sample spans about 2.4 million clones, roughly 93% being singletons. The sequenced sample consisted of naive CD4+ T cells from PBMCs. The receptors come from a man younger than 30 in good health. Some clones in this sample may be carry-over from other donors' samples. The CDR3 runs from the conserved cysteine through the conserved F or W. The D gene is left open where the match is weak. Not every row has a clone size; where given, it reads once, few, many or a size class.

TRBV30,.,TRBJ1-2,.,TGTGCCTGGAGTGCGACATATGGCTACACCTTC,CAWSATYGYTF
TRBV5-1,TRBD2,TRBJ2-3,.,TGCGCCAGCAGCTTGGACGGGACTAGCTGGGGCACAGATACGCAGTATTTT,CASSLDGTSWGTDTQYF
TRBV5-6,.,TRBJ2-3,.,TGTGCCAGCAGCTCCCGAGAGAAGGTCTATAACACAGATACGCAGTATTTT,CASSSREKVYNTDTQYF
TRBV30,.,TRBJ1-5,.,TGTGCCTGGAGTTTAGGAGTCAATCAGCCCCAGCATTTT,CAWSLGVNQPQHF
TRBV2,TRBD2,TRBJ2-7,once,TGTGCCAGCAGTGGGCCCCGGGACTATCGCTACGAGCAGTACTTC,CASSGPRDYRYEQYF
TRBV28,TRBD1,TRBJ1-3,once,TGTGCCAGCAGTTTACCTACCACCGGGACAGGGGTTGGAAACACCATATATTTT,CASSLPTTGTGVGNTIYF
TRBV28,.,TRBJ1-1,.,TGTGCCAGCATGATGTGGGATTTAAGTGGTCGTGCTTTCTTT,CASMMWDLSGRAFF
TRBV27,TRBD1,TRBJ1-1,.,TGTGCCAGCAGTTTATCGTCCCGGACAGGGGGGGGGACTGAAGCTTTCTTT,CASSLSSRTGGGTEAFF
TRBV19,.,TRBJ1-5,.,TGTGCCAGTAGTATCCAGCTCAATCAGCCCCAGCATTTT,CASSIQLNQPQHF
TRBV5-1,TRBD2,TRBJ2-2,.,TGCGCCAGCAGCCTACTTACTAGCGGGAGTGTCCCCGGGGAGCTGTTTTTT,CASSLLTSGSVPGELFF
TRBV29-1,.,TRBJ2-3,.,TGCAGCGTCCGTAGGGACTTTAACACAGATACGCAGTATTTT,CSVRRDFNTDTQYF
TRBV18,.,TRBJ1-5,few,TGTGCCAGCTCACCAGAGGTAGGGTATCAGCCCCAGCATTTT,CASSPEVGYQPQHF
TRBV19,TRBD1,TRBJ2-5,.,TGTGCCAGTAGTAGGGTAACCGGGACAGTCGGAGAGACCCAGTACTTC,CASSRVTGTVGETQYF
TRBV6-1,TRBD1,TRBJ1-2,.,TGTCTAACACAGGGGAACTATGGCTACACCTTC,CLTQGNYGYTF
TRBV10-1,TRBD1,TRBJ2-1,.,TGCGCCAGTACTACCGGGACAGGGGCTCGGAATGAGCAGTTCTTC,CASTTGTGARNEQFF
TRBV5-6,.,TRBJ1-1,few,TGTGCCAGCACCGCGAGCGGTGGTGAAGCTTTCTTT,CASTASGGEAFF
TRBV14,.,TRBJ2-1,.,TGTGCCAGCAGCGAGACTAGTTCTGAGCAGTTCTTC,CASSETSSEQFF
TRBV2,TRBD2,TRBJ2-5,.,TGTGCCAGCTTCCTATCGGGAGGGCCTTCAGAGACCCAGTACTTC,CASFLSGGPSETQYF
TRBV7-9,.,TRBJ1-1,.,TGTGCCAGCAGCTTATTACAGATGAACACTGAAGCTTTCTTT,CASSLLQMNTEAFF
TRBV7-9,.,TRBJ1-2,.,TGTGCCAGCAGCTTAGTCCTCGGGGGCAGCTATGGCTACACCTTC,CASSLVLGGSYGYTF
TRBV2,.,TRBJ2-1,.,TGTGCCAGCAGCCCTGTTTTTCCAGGAGAGCAGTTCTTC,CASSPVFPGEQFF
TRBV19,.,TRBJ2-2,.,TGTGCCAGTACCTCACGCGGGGGCGCCGGGGAGCTGTTTTTT,CASTSRGGAGELFF
TRBV30,.,TRBJ2-5,once,TGTGCCTCACCAGACCCCTACGGCGGGACCCAGTACTTC,CASPDPYGGTQYF
TRBV7-9,TRBD1,TRBJ2-7,.,TGTGCCAGCAGCCCGATACGAGGGACAGGGTACGAGCAGTACTTC,CASSPIRGTGYEQYF
TRBV6-1,TRBD2,TRBJ2-1,.,TGTGCCAGCAGTGAGCACCTGGGACTAGCGGGCGGCAATGAGCAGTTCTTC,CASSEHLGLAGGNEQFF
TRBV5-5,TRBD1,TRBJ2-7,.,TGTGCCAGCAGCCCCTGGACAGGGTACGAGCAGTACTTC,CASSPWTGYEQYF
TRBV5-4,TRBD1,TRBJ2-5,.,TGTGCCAGCAGCTTGGCAAACAGGGGAGAGGAGACCCAGTACTTC,CASSLANRGEETQYF
TRBV5-1,.,TRBJ2-7,.,TGCGCCAGCAGCCAATTGACAGCGGAATCCTACGAGCAGTACTTC,CASSQLTAESYEQYF
TRBV5-4,.,TRBJ2-1,.,TGTGCCAGCAGCTTGGCTAGCTGGGTAGCCTACAATGAGCAGTTCTTC,CASSLASWVAYNEQFF
TRBV5-1,TRBD2,TRBJ2-7,once,TGCGCCAGCAGCGTCGGACTAGCGGGCGCCTACGAGCAGTACTTC,CASSVGLAGAYEQYF
TRBV5-1,.,TRBJ1-1,.,TGCGCCAGCAGCTTGGCCCCCTCGAGTGGTACTGAAGCTTTCTTT,CASSLAPSSGTEAFF
TRBV5-1,.,TRBJ2-5,.,TGCGCCAGCAGCCGCGGGACAGCCCAAGAGACCCAGTACTTC,CASSRGTAQETQYF
TRBV2,.,TRBJ2-2,.,TGTGCCAGCAGGGGCGAAATCCTCGGGGAGCTGTTTTTT,CASRGEILGELFF
TRBV5-8,.,TRBJ1-2,.,TGTGCCAGCTCCCTACCCGGGGAATTCAATGGCTACACCTTC,CASSLPGEFNGYTF
TRBV9,TRBD2,TRBJ2-7,.,TGTGCCAGCAGCCCCCGGGCCGGACTAGCGGGAGGTAAATACTTC,CASSPRAGLAGGKYF
TRBV4-1,TRBD1,TRBJ2-7,.,TGCGCCAGCAGCCATACATGGGGACAGGGAGGCCTCTACGAGCAGTACTTC,CASSHTWGQGGLYEQYF
TRBV2,.,TRBJ1-1,.,TGTGCCAGCAAGGGACTGCGGAACACTGAAGCTTTCTTT,CASKGLRNTEAFF
TRBV28,TRBD1,TRBJ2-1,.,TGTGCCAGCACCGGGACAGCCCTATACAATGAGCAGTTCTTC,CASTGTALYNEQFF
TRBV11-2,.,TRBJ1-1,.,TGTGCCAGCAGCCCCGACGAGGGCACTGAAGCTTTCTTT,CASSPDEGTEAFF
TRBV18,.,TRBJ1-2,.,TGTGCCAGCTCACCACCGGGGCAGCTTTCTCTTTATGGCTACACCTTC,CASSPPGQLSLYGYTF
TRBV4-1,.,TRBJ1-2,.,TGCGCCAGCAGCCGAGAAGCTAACTATGGCTACACCTTC,CASSREANYGYTF
TRBV29-1,.,TRBJ1-1,.,TGCAGCGTTGCCCGTCACCTCGGCACTGAGGCTTTCTTT,CSVARHLGTEAFF
TRBV30,TRBD1,TRBJ1-1,.,TGTACCTGGAGTTGGAACAGGGGGACAGCTGAAGCTTTCTTT,CTWSWNRGTAEAFF
TRBV18,.,TRBJ1-5,once,TGTGCCAGCTCACCCCCCGACAGAGTCCGGGGGCAGCCCCAGCATTTT,CASSPPDRVRGQPQHF
TRBV2,.,TRBJ1-1,.,TGTGCCAGCAGTGAGAGGTGGCAAGGGAAAACTGAAGCTTTCTTT,CASSERWQGKTEAFF